The 17 T cell receptor beta chains presented below share a single source sample, sequenced in a study of shared clonotypes between healthy human individuals. CD45RO-negative, CCR7-selected cells formed the naive CD8 fraction, which excluded terminally differentiated effector memory CD45RA+ cells. Generated by immunoSEQ multiplex PCR, the TCRdb table keeps only in-frame clones and is missing some. The sample has some 2,000,000 clones; about 95% are singletons. The sample was naive CD8+ T cells sorted from blood. These receptors were taken from a man younger than 35 in good health.

The chain is built from TRBV23-1 and TRBJ2-1; tentative D call: TRBD2 (5 bases). TRBV23-1 is sorted into the ORF group, with uncertain function. This CDR3 has 12 residues. V dropped 4 bases and J dropped 7 bases, with 8 bases sitting between them. CDR3 in amino acids: CASSRRSNEQFF. CDR3 bases: TGCGCCAGCAGTCGGAGGTCTAATGAGCAGTTCTTC.

As regards this clone: Other nucleotide sequences from this sample produce the same CDR3. This sequence joins TRBV4-1 and TRBJ2-7; 13 bases match TRBD2. The CDR3 consists of 15 residues. CDR1 and CDR2 from the germline V gene are MGHRA and YSYEKL. V shed 4 bases and J 5 bases; nucleotides not matched to a gene: 5. The CDR3 spells CASSLTSGRAHEQYF. The CDR3 bases are TGCGCCAGCAGCCTTACTAGCGGGAGGGCCCACGAGCAGTACTTC.

The chain couples TRBV4-3 to TRBJ1-1; D not resolved. Trimming left V 0 bases short and J 3 bases short, with 17 bases between. The germline CDR1 and CDR2 sequences are LGHNA and YSLEER. The CDR3 is 17 amino acids. The CDR3 loop is CASSQEEGYNSDTEAFF. For the CDR3, the DNA is TGCGCCAGCAGCCAAGAGGAAGGGTATAACTCGGACACTGAAGCTTTCTTT.

The gene calls are TRBV6-1 and TRBJ2-1; D possibly uses TRBD1 or TRBD2 (5 bases each). Trimming shortened V by 4 bases and J by 2 bases, and 9 bases separated the two germline ends. The CDR3 sequence is 14 residues long. Germline loops: CDR1 MNHNS, CDR2 SASEGT. Here the CDR3 DNA reads TGTGCCAGCAGTGTTCAGGGACCCTACAATGAGCAGTTCTTC. It encodes CASSVQGPYNEQFF.

This clone was counted once. This chain connects TRBV4-1 to TRBJ2-3; TRBD2 matches 8 bases. The J segment lost 4 bases and the V segment lost 0 bases, leaving 9 bases of the junction unmatched. The CDR3 extends over 17 amino acids. CDR1 and CDR2 (germline): MGHRA, YSYEKL. CDR3 in amino acids: CASSQDPSSGEADTQYF. The CDR3 nucleotides read TGCGCCAGCAGCCAAGATCCGAGTAGCGGGGAGGCAGATACGCAGTATTTT.

The J gene is TRBJ2-7, the V gene TRBV4-3; TRBD1 matches at 7 bases. Germline CDR1 LGHNA, CDR2 YSLEER. V was clipped by 2 bases and J by 4 bases; unmatched bases: 2. The CDR3 consists of 13 residues. For the CDR3, the DNA is TGCGCCAGCAGCCAACAGACAGGGTACGAGCAGTACTTC. It codes for CASSQQTGYEQYF.

The CDR3 here is CSVGPSGYGGEQYF. CDR3 DNA sequence: TGCAGCGTTGGACCCTCAGGGTACGGGGGCGAGCAGTACTTC. This sequence joins TRBV29-1 and TRBJ2-7; a weak D match, TRBD2 (6 bases). The CDR3 has 14 amino acids. Germline CDR1 is SQVTM and CDR2 is ANQGSEA. Trimming removed 4 bases at V and 6 bases at J, with 19 bases between.

This rearrangement joins TRBV18 to TRBJ2-7, with TRBD1 matching over 9 bases. This CDR3 region has 14 residues. Germline V lookup: CDR1 KGHSH, CDR2 LQKENI. After removal of 0 bases from V and 5 bases from J, the junction contained 2 bases not matched to a gene. The CDR3, as DNA: TGTGCCAGCTCACCACCGGGACAGGGTAACGAGCAGTACTTC. Amino acid sequence: CASSPPGQGNEQYF.

The chain recombines TRBV9 with TRBJ2-7, with 9 positions matching TRBD1. The germline CDR1 and CDR2 sequences are SGDLS and YYNGEE. Losses at the gene ends were 0 bases for V and 3 bases for J; bases not matched to a gene: 4. The CDR3 extends over 15 amino acids. The CDR3 loop is CASSVAGQGNYEQYF. CDR3 DNA sequence: TGTGCCAGCAGCGTAGCAGGACAGGGGAACTACGAGCAGTACTTC.

The V gene is TRBV28, the J gene TRBJ2-7; D is possibly TRBD1 (6 bases). The CDR3 covers 14 residues. V shed 7 bases and J shed 0 bases, with 13 bases lying between them. Germline V gives CDR1 MDHEN, CDR2 SYDVKM. The DNA of the CDR3 is TGTGCCAGCACCAACAGGGTCTACTCCTACGAGCAGTACTTC. Its translation is CASTNRVYSYEQYF.

CDR3 loop: CASSWGTASYEQYF. CDR3 DNA: TGTGCCAGCAGCTGGGGGACGGCATCCTACGAGCAGTACTTC. The gene calls are TRBV5-6 and TRBJ2-5; either TRBD1 or TRBD2 may fit D (5 bases each). The DNA end lines up better with TRBJ2-7; the J call may be wrong. Germline values: CDR1 SGHDT, CDR2 YYEEEE. This CDR3 contains 14 residues.

The rearrangement uses TRBV7-2 and TRBJ2-1, with 10 nucleotides matching TRBD2. The CDR3 runs to 16 residues. Germline V gives CDR1 SGHTA, CDR2 FQGNSA. V shed 2 bases and J 4 bases; nucleotides not matched to a gene: 5. The CDR3 bases are TGTGCCAGCAGCTTATTCGTACTAGCGGGGTACAATGAGCAGTTCTTC. It is translated as CASSLFVLAGYNEQFF.

DNA for the CDR3: TGTGCCTGGGATCCGGGACTAGCCTACGAGCAGTACTTC. Translated: CAWDPGLAYEQYF. The chain is built from TRBV30 and TRBJ2-7; 8 positions agree with TRBD2. The ends lost 5 bases at V and 2 bases at J; junction bases unmatched: 5. The CDR3 sequence is 13 residues long. CDR1 GTSNPN and CDR2 SVGIG come from the germline V gene (reference sequence).

The chain joins TRBV12-2 to TRBJ2-5; whether TRBD1, the table's D call, matches the DNA was not checked. TRBV12-2 is given as a pseudogene. The CDR3 totals 16 residues. The CDR3 DNA sequence: TGTGCAAGTCGCTTAGTCGGGTCAGGGGGAGGCGAGACCCAGTACTTC. Its translation: CASRLVGSGGGETQYF.

In the case of this clone: Other DNA sequences in this specimen translate into the identical CDR3. V is TRBV27 and J is TRBJ1-5, with no clear D. CDR1 MNHEY and CDR2 SMNVEV come from the germline V gene (reference sequence). The CDR3 covers 12 residues. The germline V and J ends were trimmed by 3 bases and 5 bases, with 5 bases remaining between them. The CDR3 here is CASSFLDQPQHF. For the CDR3, the DNA is TGTGCCAGCAGTTTTCTCGATCAGCCCCAGCATTTT.

The V call is TRBV4-1, the J call TRBJ2-3; D might be TRBD1 or TRBD2, each matching 5 bases. Germline CDR1 is MGHRA and CDR2 is YSYEKL. Trimming stripped 2 bases from V and 6 bases from J, with 21 bases between. The CDR3 covers 17 residues. The CDR3 sequence is CASSQIALTGTWDTQYF. The CDR3, as DNA: TGCGCCAGCAGCCAAATTGCGTTGACCGGGACCTGGGATACGCAGTATTTT.

The V gene is TRBV7-9, the J gene TRBJ2-1, with a weak D call TRBD2 (6 bases). The CDR3 covers 16 residues. The germline CDR1 and CDR2 sequences are SEHNR and FQNEAQ (reference sequence). Trimming cost V 5 bases and J 0 bases, with 14 bases left between them. The DNA of the CDR3 is TGTGCCAGCAGCCAACCACGGGGGAGCTCCTACAATGAGCAGTTCTTC. It encodes CASSQPRGSSYNEQFF.